Sequencing of this T cell receptor beta chain was carried out in a study of blood T cell repertoires in COVID-19. For the study at large: Sources were T cells, B-cell-depleted T cells, or PBMCs; the material itself was cDNA or gDNA.

In the study's own analysis: Amplified reference gene primers provided the basis for estimating nucleated cell counts. TCRdb keeps only in-frame clones here, not all; method: immunoSEQ multiplex PCR. That table supplies the V and J calls and clone size; D and trimming were determined from the DNA. Of about 250,000 clones listed, roughly four fifths were seen once; the top ten hold 4.7%. CDR1 is SGHVS, CDR2 FQNEAQ, per germline. V lost 5 bases and J 7 bases, leaving 9 bases between the germline ends. The CDR3 covers 11 residues. The chain combines TRBV7-8 with TRBJ2-7; D is unresolved. This TCR was recovered from a woman in her seventies with acute or convalescent COVID-19. What was sequenced was peripheral blood. In DNA, the CDR3 is TGTGCCAGCAGCAGTCTCGGGGAGCAGTACTTC. This gives the protein CASSSLGEQYF.